The rows below give T cell receptor beta chains drawn from one sample of a study of shared clonotypes between healthy human individuals. The method was immunoSEQ multiplex PCR; TCRdb's version includes in-frame clones alone and lacks a portion of them. The table shows 550,000 to 800,000 clones, with 90% occurring only once. The source material was memory CD8+ T cells from PBMCs. The receptor source for this set is a man in his late teens or twenties in good health. Some clones in this sample may be carry-over from other donors' samples. Both conserved end residues are part of each CDR3. The D gene is left open where the match is weak. Clone size appears in some rows only: once, few, many, or a class for an expanded clone.

DNA | CDR3 | V | D | J | size
TGTGCCGGCAGCCCTGACAGTAGAGAGACCCAGTACTTC | CAGSPDSRETQYF | TRBV7-2 | . | TRBJ2-5 | .
TGTGCCAGCAGCTTCGGGACTAGCGGGTACGAGCAGTACTTC | CASSFGTSGYEQYF | TRBV13 | TRBD2 | TRBJ2-7 | .
TGTGCCAGCAGCTTAGCGGGAGGTTCCACAGATACGCAGTATTTT | CASSLAGGSTDTQYF | TRBV7-3 | TRBD2 | TRBJ2-3 | .
TGTGCCAGCAGTACACCCCGAAGCACAGTAGATGGTGTCGTTAGCAATCAGCCCCAGCATTTT | CASSTPRSTVDGVVSNQPQHF | TRBV2 | . | TRBJ1-5 | .
TGCTACAGTAAGGAAAGGGGCTACACCTTC | CYSKERGYTF | TRBV28 | . | TRBJ1-2 | few
TGTGCCACCCATCGCGCGCGGGAGGGCCGGCGGGAGACCCAGTACTTC | CATHRAREGRRETQYF | TRBV15 | TRBD2 | TRBJ2-5 | .
TGTGCCAGCAGTTTATATGGGACAGGGGCCTACGAGCAGTACTTC | CASSLYGTGAYEQYF | TRBV27 | TRBD1 | TRBJ2-7 | .
TGTGCCAGCAGTTTCTCGACATATTACGAGGGGGCAGATACGCAGTATTTT | CASSFSTYYEGADTQYF | TRBV27 | . | TRBJ2-3 | once
TGTGCCAGCAGCGTGGGGGACCTGAACACTGAAGCTTTCTTT | CASSVGDLNTEAFF | TRBV9 | . | TRBJ1-1 | .
TGTGCCAGCAGTTTATTGGAGGGAGGGCCTCCAGATACGCAGTATTTT | CASSLLEGGPPDTQYF | TRBV28 | TRBD2 | TRBJ2-3 | .
TGTGCCAGCAGCTTAGGGAATCGCTATGGCTACACCTTC | CASSLGNRYGYTF | TRBV7-9 | . | TRBJ1-2 | .
TGTGCCACCAGCAGAGATCCGGGGAGCAATCAGCCCCAGCATTTT | CATSRDPGSNQPQHF | TRBV15 | . | TRBJ1-5 | .
TGTGCCAGCAGTCCCCCCAGGGTCTACGAGCAGTACTTC | CASSPPRVYEQYF | TRBV28 | . | TRBJ2-7 | once
TGTGCCAGCAGCCCCGGGACTAGCGTCTCGAATGAGCAGTTCTTC | CASSPGTSVSNEQFF | TRBV9 | TRBD2 | TRBJ2-1 | .
TGTGCCAGCAGCTTGTTGCCCTCCTACGAGCAGTACTTC | CASSLLPSYEQYF | TRBV7-9 | . | TRBJ2-7 | .
TGTGCCAGCAGCGCAAGAACCACAGGGGGAGTTGGTATGAACACTGAAGCTTTCTTT | CASSARTTGGVGMNTEAFF | TRBV7-9 | TRBD1 | TRBJ1-1 | .
TGTGCCAGCAGTCCCCATAGCGGGTGGGAGGGCAATGAGCAGTTCTTC | CASSPHSGWEGNEQFF | TRBV28 | TRBD2 | TRBJ2-1 | .
TGTGCCAGCAGTTGGCCGGGAGGCTCTAGAGCAGGCTCCTACAATGAGCAGTTCTTC | CASSWPGGSRAGSYNEQFF | TRBV28 | TRBD2 | TRBJ2-1 | .
TGTGCCAGCAGCTTGCTTGTCTGGCAGCCCCAGCATTTT | CASSLLVWQPQHF | TRBV7-2 | . | TRBJ1-5 | .
TGTGCCATCAGTTTCCAGGGCGCCAGATCGCATGGCTACACCTTC | CAISFQGARSHGYTF | TRBV10-3 | . | TRBJ1-2 | .
TGTGCCAGTAGTCCAGGGAGGGGCTCCTATGGCTACACCTTC | CASSPGRGSYGYTF | TRBV19 | . | TRBJ1-2 | many
TGTGCCAGCAGCTTGGGGCAGGGGGAAGCTTTCTTT | CASSLGQGEAFF | TRBV5-4 | . | TRBJ1-1 | few
TGTGCCACCAGCAGAGCAGCGGGAGTCCACAATGAGCAGTTCTTC | CATSRAAGVHNEQFF | TRBV15 | TRBD2 | TRBJ2-1 | .
TGTGCCTGGGGGGCGGAAAACGAGCAGTACTTC | CAWGAENEQYF | TRBV30 | . | TRBJ2-7 | .
TGTGCCAGCAGTGAGGGACAGGGGAAAGAGACCCAGTACTTC | CASSEGQGKETQYF | TRBV25-1 | TRBD1 | TRBJ2-5 | .
TGTGCCAGCAGCTTAGATGACAGGGAGAAAGAGACCCAGTACTTC | CASSLDDREKETQYF | TRBV7-8 | TRBD1 | TRBJ2-5 | .
TGTGCCAGCAGCGTAGCCGGGGGGGCTTGGGAGACCCAGTACTTC | CASSVAGGAWETQYF | TRBV9 | TRBD2 | TRBJ2-5 | .
TGCGCCAGCAGCTTGGGCCGCGGGAGGGCAACCAATGAGCAGTTCTTC | CASSLGRGRATNEQFF | TRBV5-1 | TRBD2 | TRBJ2-1 | .
TGTGCCAGCAGCCGCACCCTGGACAGGGCTTGGGAGCAGTACTTC | CASSRTLDRAWEQYF | TRBV14 | TRBD1 | TRBJ2-7 | .
TGTGCCAGCAGGAGGCGGCCCACTTGGGACAATGAGCAGTTCTTC | CASRRRPTWDNEQFF | TRBV27 | . | TRBJ2-1 | .
TGCGCCAGCAGCCCTGGGGTTCTTGTGGCCGGGGAGCTGTTTTTT | CASSPGVLVAGELFF | TRBV5-1 | . | TRBJ2-2 | once
TGCAGCGTTGAAACTAGGGACATCTCCTACGAGCAGTACTTC | CSVETRDISYEQYF | TRBV29-1 | . | TRBJ2-7 | .
TGCGCCAGCAGCTTGGGGGGCTTAGCCAAAAACATTCAGTACTTC | CASSLGGLAKNIQYF | TRBV5-1 | . | TRBJ2-4 | .
TGTGCCACCCGAGGGGTGGGGTCCACCTACGAGCAGTACTTC | CATRGVGSTYEQYF | TRBV28 | . | TRBJ2-7 | .
TGCAGCGTTGGCGGACAGGGAAGGTTCTACGAGCAGTACTTC | CSVGGQGRFYEQYF | TRBV29-1 | TRBD1 | TRBJ2-7 | once
TGCGCCGGAACACCAAGAGGACAGCCGCCCGCTAACTATGGCTACACCTTC | CAGTPRGQPPANYGYTF | TRBV10-1 | . | TRBJ1-2 | .
TGTGCCAGCAGTTCTAGACTAGCCTCCTACAATGAGCAGTTCTTC | CASSSRLASYNEQFF | TRBV6-5 | TRBD2 | TRBJ2-1 | .
TGTGCCAGCACCACCTCCGGGACAGTGTCTGAAAAACTGTTTTTT | CASTTSGTVSEKLFF | TRBV9 | TRBD1 | TRBJ1-4 | once
TGTGCCAGCAGCCCAGGGCGGTTACTGGTCTTC | CASSPGRLLVF | TRBV4-2 | . | TRBJ2-1 | .
TGCGCCAGCATCACTAGGGCAGGGGATCAAGAGACCCAGTACTTC | CASITRAGDQETQYF | TRBV23-1 | . | TRBJ2-5 | .
TGTGCCAGCAGTCCTTATGCGGGTGCGAGGATACTAGCGGAGACCCAGTACTTC | CASSPYAGARILAETQYF | TRBV27 | TRBD2 | TRBJ2-5 | .
TGTGCCAGCAGCCCAAGAACCCCACTTTCAGATACGCAGTATTTT | CASSPRTPLSDTQYF | TRBV14 | . | TRBJ2-3 | .
TGTGCCAGCACTTACAGGGGTCTTTCCTACGAGCAGTACTTC | CASTYRGLSYEQYF | TRBV28 | TRBD1 | TRBJ2-7 | .
TGTGCCAGCAGCTTAGCCAACCCGATCAACTACGAGCAGTACTTC | CASSLANPINYEQYF | TRBV28 | . | TRBJ2-7 | .
TGTGCCAGCAGCTTCCAAAAAGACAGGGGACCCTACGAGCAGTACTTC | CASSFQKDRGPYEQYF | TRBV11-2 | TRBD1 | TRBJ2-7 | many
TGTGCCAGCAGTTTCGGGAGCGGGAGTCCCGGGGAGCTGTTTTTT | CASSFGSGSPGELFF | TRBV28 | TRBD2 | TRBJ2-2 | .
TGTGCCAGCAGCTCCCTCAGGGGTGGCTACACCTTC | CASSSLRGGYTF | TRBV11-2 | . | TRBJ1-2 | many
TGCGCCAGCAGCCAAGGTTACTCTCCCACCAAAGCGGAGCCCAATGAGCAGTTCTTC | CASSQGYSPTKAEPNEQFF | TRBV4-3 | . | TRBJ2-1 | .
TGTGCCGGGGCCCCTATGGGCTCCTACGAGCAGTACTTC | CAGAPMGSYEQYF | TRBV28 | . | TRBJ2-7 | .
TGTGCCAGCAGCGTAGCAGACATACGAGCGTATGGCTACACCTTC | CASSVADIRAYGYTF | TRBV9 | . | TRBJ1-2 | .
TGCGCCAGCAGCTATGGGACAGGGACCTACGAGCAGTACTTC | CASSYGTGTYEQYF | TRBV5-1 | TRBD1 | TRBJ2-7 | .
TGCAGCGTTGAAAGCCCGCGTTACGAGCAGTACTTC | CSVESPRYEQYF | TRBV29-1 | . | TRBJ2-7 | .
TGTGCCAGCAGTGAATCGGTGGCTAGCCCCCAATACAATGAGCAGTTCTTC | CASSESVASPQYNEQFF | TRBV25-1 | . | TRBJ2-1 | .